A selection of T cell receptor beta chains follows, all from one sample in a study of T cell repertoires in cytomegalovirus infection. TCRdb used MiXCR to reprocess the reads, holding one entry per CDR3 protein. The data hold under 500,000 distinct CDR3 sequences, with roughly 42% observed a single time. These receptors lack a known antigen. The sample here was cultured PBMCs, taken from culture after CMV antigen stimulation. These TCRs come from a human donor in good health (CMV status not recorded). Some clones in this sample may be carry-over from other donors' samples. The CDR3 runs from the conserved cysteine through the conserved F or W. D genes are given only for firm matches. Not all rows give a size; the values are once, few, many and, for expanded clones, a class.

d_gene: -
j_gene: TRBJ2-2
abundance: few
len: 15
v_gene: TRBV27
CDR3aa: CASSLKSEVPGELFF
CDR3nt: TGTGCCAGCAGTTTAAAGTCAGAGGTCCCCGGGGAGCTGTTTTTT

d_gene: -
j_gene: TRBJ2-7
abundance: few
len: 11
v_gene: TRBV19
CDR3aa: CASSEGREQYF
CDR3nt: TGTGCCAGTAGTGAAGGAAGGGAGCAGTACTTC

d_gene: TRBD2
j_gene: TRBJ2-7
abundance: -
len: 15
v_gene: TRBV7-9
CDR3aa: CASSPVGGRPYEQYF
CDR3nt: TGTGCCAGCAGCCCCGTGGGGGGGAGGCCCTACGAGCAGTACTTC

d_gene: TRBD1
j_gene: TRBJ1-4
abundance: -
len: 15
v_gene: TRBV7-9
CDR3aa: CASSARTGGYEKLFF
CDR3nt: TGTGCCAGCAGCGCGAGGACAGGGGGTTATGAAAAACTGTTTTTT

d_gene: -
j_gene: TRBJ2-3
abundance: -
len: 14
v_gene: TRBV29-1
CDR3aa: CSVADPQFQRTQYF
CDR3nt: TGCAGCGTCGCGGATCCACAGTTCCAGCGTACGCAGTATTTT

d_gene: -
j_gene: TRBJ1-1
abundance: few
len: 14
v_gene: TRBV7-6
CDR3aa: CASSYPWSNTEAFF
CDR3nt: TGTGCCAGCAGCTACCCGTGGTCGAACACTGAAGCTTTCTTT

d_gene: -
j_gene: TRBJ1-5
abundance: -
len: 14
v_gene: TRBV7-6
CDR3aa: CASSASGLYQPQHF
CDR3nt: TGTGCCAGCAGCGCGTCAGGGCTGTATCAGCCCCAGCATTTT

d_gene: TRBD2
j_gene: TRBJ2-3
abundance: -
len: 16
v_gene: TRBV10-3
CDR3aa: CAISDPGGPRPDTQYF
CDR3nt: TGTGCCATCAGTGACCCGGGGGGTCCCCGCCCAGATACGCAGTATTTT

d_gene: -
j_gene: TRBJ2-1
abundance: -
len: 16
v_gene: TRBV5-1
CDR3aa: CASSSFGGPKNNEQFF
CDR3nt: TGCGCCAGCAGCTCTTTTGGGGGACCAAAGAACAATGAGCAGTTCTTC

d_gene: -
j_gene: TRBJ2-7
abundance: -
len: 17
v_gene: TRBV28
CDR3aa: CASSHDRDTFSTYEQYF
CDR3nt: TGTGCCAGCAGTCACGACCGGGACACTTTCTCGACCTACGAGCAGTACTTC

d_gene: -
j_gene: TRBJ1-4
abundance: -
len: 14
v_gene: TRBV12-3/TRBV12-4
CDR3aa: CASSLEKIREKLFF
CDR3nt: TGTGCCAGCAGTTTAGAGAAGATTCGGGAAAAACTGTTTTTT

d_gene: TRBD2
j_gene: TRBJ2-1
abundance: few
len: 15
v_gene: TRBV20-1
CDR3aa: CSAAKPGLADNEQFF
CDR3nt: TGCAGTGCTGCAAAACCGGGACTAGCGGATAATGAGCAGTTCTTC

d_gene: TRBD2
j_gene: TRBJ2-1
abundance: -
len: 17
v_gene: TRBV7-6
CDR3aa: CASSLGVRGGTYNEQFF
CDR3nt: TGTGCCAGCAGCTTAGGGGTGCGGGGGGGTACGTACAATGAGCAGTTCTTC

d_gene: -
j_gene: TRBJ2-2
abundance: few
len: 16
v_gene: TRBV12-3/TRBV12-4
CDR3aa: CASSEWVGANTGELFF
CDR3nt: TGTGCCAGTAGCGAATGGGTGGGGGCGAACACCGGGGAGCTGTTTTTT

d_gene: -
j_gene: TRBJ2-3
abundance: -
len: 14
v_gene: TRBV7-2
CDR3aa: CASSWRQRTDTQYF
CDR3nt: TGTGCCAGCAGCTGGAGACAGCGCACAGATACGCAGTATTTT

d_gene: -
j_gene: TRBJ2-3
abundance: few
len: 12
v_gene: TRBV7-2
CDR3aa: CASGASTDTQYF
CDR3nt: TGTGCCAGCGGTGCTAGCACAGATACGCAGTATTTT

d_gene: TRBD1
j_gene: TRBJ1-5
abundance: -
len: 20
v_gene: TRBV6-1
CDR3aa: CASSEFRRWGQLYSNQPQHF
CDR3nt: TGTGCCAGCAGTGAATTCCGGCGGTGGGGACAGCTATATAGCAATCAGCCCCAGCATTTT

d_gene: -
j_gene: TRBJ2-5
abundance: -
len: 15
v_gene: TRBV28
CDR3aa: CASSLAWTDGGTQYF
CDR3nt: TGTGCCAGCAGTTTGGCCTGGACGGACGGCGGGACCCAGTACTTC

d_gene: TRBD2
j_gene: TRBJ2-1
abundance: -
len: 18
v_gene: TRBV19
CDR3aa: CASSYQGWAKAGSDEQFF
CDR3nt: TGTGCCAGTAGTTACCAGGGTTGGGCGAAAGCGGGATCGGATGAGCAGTTCTTC

d_gene: -
j_gene: TRBJ2-1
abundance: once
len: 15
v_gene: TRBV7-2
CDR3aa: CASSPALGLNNEQFF
CDR3nt: TGTGCCAGCAGCCCCGCGCTTGGGCTAAACAATGAGCAGTTCTTC

d_gene: -
j_gene: TRBJ2-1
abundance: -
len: 14
v_gene: TRBV19
CDR3aa: CASIWDRLYNEQFF
CDR3nt: TGTGCCAGTATCTGGGACCGATTATACAATGAGCAGTTCTTC

d_gene: TRBD2
j_gene: TRBJ2-3
abundance: -
len: 18
v_gene: TRBV20-1
CDR3aa: CSAGYSSGTSGPTDTQYF
CDR3nt: TGCAGTGCTGGTTATAGCTCCGGGACTAGCGGGCCCACAGATACGCAGTATTTT

d_gene: TRBD2
j_gene: TRBJ2-1
abundance: few
len: 14
v_gene: TRBV19
CDR3aa: CATSTSGRYNEQFF
CDR3nt: TGTGCCACCTCGACTAGCGGAAGGTACAATGAGCAGTTCTTC

d_gene: -
j_gene: TRBJ1-5
abundance: -
len: 17
v_gene: TRBV7-9
CDR3aa: CASSQVHSQGWNQPQHF
CDR3nt: TGTGCCAGCAGCCAAGTCCACAGCCAGGGATGGAATCAGCCCCAGCATTTT

d_gene: TRBD2
j_gene: TRBJ2-4
abundance: -
len: 15
v_gene: TRBV7-6
CDR3aa: CASSSPSGRKNIQYF
CDR3nt: TGTGCCAGCAGCTCACCCAGCGGGAGAAAAAACATTCAGTACTTC

d_gene: -
j_gene: TRBJ2-2
abundance: -
len: 15
v_gene: TRBV28
CDR3aa: CASSLVALNTGELFF
CDR3nt: TGTGCCAGCAGTTTAGTAGCATTGAACACCGGGGAGCTGTTTTTT

d_gene: -
j_gene: TRBJ2-7
abundance: few
len: 15
v_gene: TRBV7-9
CDR3aa: CASSLHREWSYEQYF
CDR3nt: TGTGCCAGCAGCTTACACCGGGAGTGGTCCTACGAGCAGTACTTC

d_gene: TRBD2
j_gene: TRBJ2-7
abundance: -
len: 16
v_gene: TRBV7-8
CDR3aa: CASSLWEGGGPSEQYF
CDR3nt: TGTGCCAGCAGCTTATGGGAGGGCGGGGGGCCTTCCGAGCAGTACTTC